This T cell receptor (beta chain) emerged from a study of monozygotic twins with inflammatory bowel disease (dated 2019 in TCRdb). Background on the whole study: In total, approximately 28 monozygotic twin pairs made up the full study: 19 Danish pairs, all IBD-discordant, plus nine German pairs, of which four were IBD-concordant and five were IBD-discordant. Within discordant pairs, disease-associated traits were sought mainly by comparing IBD patients with their genetically identical healthy co-twins. Each individual had, on average, about 151 000 unique TCRalpha sequences and 181 000 unique TCRbeta sequences available for analysis. Overall study outcomes, separate from this receptor: Repertoire similarity did not differ between concordant and discordant twins, possibly due to limited statistical power. No single strong signal or clonotype linked to IBD turned up in the results, so the idea that one exists was not supported. Background noise and inter-individual variability may have been introduced into the repertoires by the differing immunosuppressive treatments among patients. Fewer clonotypes were shared with other individuals by IBD patients than by healthy twins, most markedly in patients showing signs of disease activity. A decrease in TCRbeta repertoire diversity, as measured by inverse Simpson index, was observed in IBD patients compared with their healthy co-twins. The analysis was unable to tell apart different T cell subtypes.

Library creation used 5' RACE. The input for every TCR library was around 3.5 ug of total RNA. For each sample, cDNA synthesis with SMARTScribe reverse transcriptase was split into eight separate reactions. During cDNA synthesis, template switching introduced unique molecular identifiers that contained a 6-nucleotide sample barcode. Amplification of TCRalpha and TCRbeta cDNA involved two nested PCRs of approximately 16 and 9 cycles, and each PCR was followed by bead purification. Before amplification, the cDNA was treated with uracil DNA-glycosylase and purified using the QIAquick PCR purification kit. The second PCR was the step at which Illumina TruSeq-compatible adapters and sample-specific barcodes were added. TapeStation and Qubit were used to check library quality and concentration, and 4 to 6.5 ng of each library went into the pool. Sequencing of the pooled libraries was done on an Illumina HiSeq2500 single-index Rapid Run using custom sequencing primers and 2 x 100 bp reads. Concerning the study's data processing: MiGEC version 1.2.6 was used for UMI-based consensus assembly to correct PCR and sequencing errors. MiXCR version 2.1.1 was used for V(D)J alignment, clonotype assembly and CDR3 extraction. To normalise gene usage, clonotype sharing and MAIT/NKT TCR abundance, the top 1000, 10 000 and 20 000 clonotypes in each sample were analysed. After downsampling to 27 000 UMIs, diversity was calculated as the inverse Simpson index using the vegan R package. Paired Mann-Whitney U tests were applied to discordant twin pairs, with Benjamini-Hochberg correction for multiple testing. After reprocessing by TCRdb, each CDR3 protein sequence is one entry, and no DNA is given. TCRdb, not the original authors, processed these V and J calls. The sample has some 400,000 distinct CDR3 sequences on record. The ten biggest clones cover about 2.6% of the sample.

There are 14 amino acids in the CDR3, from cysteine to phenylalanine inclusive. This entry has no DNA. CDR1 and CDR2 were assigned from the germline V gene as KGHSY and FQNENV. About this clonotype itself: Its target antigen remains unknown.

From each donor, a 2.5 ml peripheral blood sample was collected into PAXgene tubes and kept at -80 degrees C. Without any T cell sorting, total RNA was extracted from whole blood using the PAXgene blood miRNA kit on an automated QIAcube. Peripheral blood from monozygotic twin pairs concordant or discordant for inflammatory bowel disease was subjected to deep TCRalpha and TCRbeta repertoire profiling with unique molecular barcoding. Smoking habits were recorded for all twin pairs, with individuals classified as current, former or never smokers. The receptor's source is a human donor with ulcerative colitis or Crohn's disease, or a healthy co-twin of an affected twin (not recorded which). The sample comprised blood. The rearrangement combines TRBV16 with TRBJ2-7; TCRdb returns TRBD1, unconfirmable since there is no DNA. The CDR3 has the sequence CASSQSTGFDEQYF. The variable domain in full, with residues beyond the CDR3 obtained from the reference TRBV16 and TRBJ2-7 genes, is GEEVAQTPKHLVRGEGQKAKLYCAPIKGHSYVFWYQQVLKNEFKFLISFQNENVFDETGMPKERFSAKCLPNSPCSLEIQATKLEDSAVYFCASSQSTGFDEQYFGPGTRLTVT.